The sample holds a few counts of the clone carrying this T cell receptor (beta chain). Its specificity is unknown. This specimen belongs to a study of blood T cells in healthy people across ages. Whole-study context: Through template switching, about one barcoded beta molecule was captured per two T cells, as measured in model experiments. Study-wide findings and caveats: More naive CD4+ cells and higher diversity were found in long-lived than in aged donors.

It was with a sample-barcoded 5' primer and a J-beta primer mix that a second PCR of about 6 to 11 cycles was run. TCRdb reprocessed the 5' RACE reads with MiXCR, giving one entry per CDR3 protein. The sample consists of about 1.6 million distinct CDR3 sequences, roughly 32% of them appearing once. Germline V lookup: CDR1 SGDLS, CDR2 YYNGEE. V was clipped by 3 bases and J by 5 bases; unmatched bases: 5. This CDR3 is built from 15 residues. This chain links TRBV9 with TRBJ1-4; TRBD1 aligns across 9 bases. The source is a woman aged 25 to 39 in good health. The sample taken for sequencing was blood. In DNA, the CDR3 is TGTGCCAGCAGCGCCTGGACAGGGGCCAATGAAAAACTGTTTTTT. This codes for CASSAWTGANEKLFF.